A single sample is the source of the 6 T cell receptor beta chains below, sequenced in a study of T cell responses to AZD1222 COVID-19 vaccine. Some clones are missing from TCRdb's copy, which holds only in-frame ones; the method was immunoSEQ multiplex PCR. Of 150,000 to 200,000 clones listed, approximately 94% are singletons. The sample was peripheral blood, taken 28 days after the second AZD1222 dose. The origin of the receptors is an adult who received the AZD1222 COVID-19 vaccine.

The genes are TRBV30 and TRBJ1-1, with D unresolved. The V gene's germline CDR1 is GTSNPN and CDR2 SVGIG (reference sequence). With 8 bases removed from V and 10 bases from J, the gap between germline ends came to 26 bases. This CDR3 is built from 14 residues. The DNA of the CDR3 is TGTGCCCCCGTTAGAGACGGGCGGATATCAGTAGCTTTCTTT. Protein: CAPVRDGRISVAFF.

The V call is TRBV12-3 or TRBV12-4, the J call TRBJ1-2; D remains unclear. This CDR3 is built from 13 residues. V was clipped by 5 bases and J by 5 bases, with 12 bases between them. In nucleotides, the CDR3 is TGTGCCAGCAGTGAAACAGCGATTTATGGCTACACCTTC. Its translation is CASSETAIYGYTF.

The sample holds one count of this clone. The CDR3 here is CASSSRNEKLFF. The DNA of the CDR3 is TGTGCCAGCAGTTCCCGGAATGAAAAACTGTTTTTT. The rearrangement links TRBV28 to TRBJ1-4; D unresolved. This CDR3 comprises 12 residues. Trimming pared 4 bases from V and 5 bases from J, leaving 5 bases between. Per the germline V gene, CDR1 is MDHEN and CDR2 is SYDVKM.

This clone showed up just once. V is TRBV19 and J is TRBJ1-1; weak D call: TRBD1 (6 bases). V lost 9 bases and J lost 0, with 23 bases in between. The CDR3 extends over 17 amino acids. CDR1 LNHDA and CDR2 SQIVND come from the germline V gene (reference sequence). For the CDR3, the DNA is TGTGCCAGCCAGGGCGGGGGGCTTTCACGCATGAACACTGAAGCTTTCTTT. It yields the protein CASQGGGLSRMNTEAFF.

The CDR3 DNA sequence: TGTGCCACCAGCAGAGAAAGGGGGGGGAACACTGAAGCTTTCTTT. Amino acids: CATSRERGGNTEAFF. The J gene is TRBJ1-1, the V gene TRBV15, with a tentative D call TRBD1 (6 bases). V lost 0 bases and J lost 1, with 9 bases in between. The CDR3 has 15 residues. Germline CDR1 LNHNV, CDR2 YYDKDF (reference sequence).

The genes are TRBV7-2 and TRBJ1-5; 8 nucleotides line up with TRBD1. Germline lookup yields CDR1 SGHTA and CDR2 FQGNSA. V shed 5 bases, J shed 9 bases, and the junction held 12 bases outside the gene matches. The CDR3 extends over 15 amino acids. The CDR3 DNA reads as TGTGCCAGCAGCACGTCACAGGGGGGACTGACGCCCCAGCATTTT. Its protein is CASSTSQGGLTPQHF.